These 17 T cell receptor beta chains came from one sample sequenced in a study of cytomegalovirus exposure and HLA in healthy donors. The primer mix had 60 Vbeta and 13 Jbeta primers. Profiled with immunoSEQ multiplex PCR; TCRdb holds only in-frame clones, not every one. The sample gives fewer than 130,000 clones, 74% of which show up once; over 2.5% is in the top ten. The sequenced sample was PBMCs. The receptors here all came from a man aged 45-65 years in good health and CMV-seropositive.

The chain links TRBV11-3 to TRBJ2-5, with 10 positions matching TRBD1. Trimming cost V 5 bases and J 5 bases; bases outside gene matches: 8. Per the germline V gene, CDR1 is SGHNT and CDR2 is YENEEA. This CDR3 has 15 residues. Here the CDR3 reads CASSPGTGVWETQYF. In DNA, the CDR3 is TGTGCCAGCAGCCCAGGGACAGGGGTCTGGGAGACCCAGTACTTC.

The chain links TRBV6-1 to TRBJ2-7; 11 bases fit TRBD1. Losses at the gene ends were 8 bases for V and 6 bases for J; bases not matched to a gene: 6. Germline V lookup: CDR1 MNHNS, CDR2 SASEGT. The CDR3 length is 13 residues. CDR3 residues: CASPGQGGLEQYF. Here the CDR3 DNA reads TGTGCCAGCCCGGGACAGGGGGGTCTCGAGCAGTACTTC.

CDR3 region: CASSYSLGGQPQHF. The CDR3 coding sequence is TGTGCCAGCAGTTACTCGTTGGGGGGTCAGCCCCAGCATTTT. The chain joins TRBV6-6 to TRBJ1-5, with D possibly being TRBD1 (5 bases). Germline CDR1 MNHNY, CDR2 SVGAGI (reference sequence). Trimming took off 0 bases at V and 6 bases at J, with 9 bases between the two ends. This CDR3 comprises 14 residues.

J is TRBJ1-1 and V is TRBV2; perhaps TRBD1 as D (6 bases). The CDR3 extends over 14 amino acids. Germline V gene data show CDR1 as SNHLY and CDR2 as FYNNEI. Trimming took off 4 bases at V and 4 bases at J, with 13 bases between the two ends. CDR3 in DNA: TGTGCCAGCAGTGGGCAGGGGTCGGGCACTGAAGCTTTCTTT. Residues: CASSGQGSGTEAFF.

The chain carries TRBV5-1 and TRBJ2-7; TRBD1 agrees at 9 bases. This CDR3 region has 14 residues. From germline, CDR1 is SGHRS and CDR2 YFSETQ. V was pared by 4 bases and J by 9 bases, with 11 bases of the junction left unmatched. The CDR3 loop reads CASSEGQGYDVQYF. The CDR3 nucleotides are TGCGCCAGCAGCGAGGGACAGGGCTACGATGTGCAGTACTTC.

The rearrangement uses TRBV18 and TRBJ1-2, with 7 bases that match TRBD1. The V segment lost 4 bases and the J segment 5 bases; nucleotides outside the gene matches: 13. The CDR3 sequence is 16 residues long. Germline CDR1 is KGHSH and CDR2 is LQKENI. This chain's CDR3 is CASSQTTRGEHYGYTF. CDR3 nucleotides: TGTGCCAGCTCACAAACAACCAGGGGGGAACATTATGGCTACACCTTC. Full variable domain (outside the CDR3, taken from reference TRBV18 and TRBJ1-2): NAGVMQNPRHLVRRRGQEARLRCSPMKGHSHVYWYRQLPEEGLKFMVYLQKENIIDESGMPKERFSAEFPKEGPSILRIQQVVRGDSAAYFCASSQTTRGEHYGYTFGSGTRLTVV.

The chain has TRBV5-1 and TRBJ2-1; tentative D call: TRBD2 (6 bases). V shed 4 bases and J shed 7 bases, with 18 bases lying between them. The CDR3 covers 15 residues. In germline, CDR1 is SGHRS, CDR2 YFSETQ. The CDR3 sequence: CASSAGTPRVNEQFF. In DNA form, the CDR3 reads TGCGCCAGCAGCGCCGGGACTCCCAGAGTTAATGAGCAGTTCTTC.

At least ten counts were recorded for this clone. DNA of the CDR3: TGTGCCAGCAGCAGGCCGGGACTAGCGGGGGCCTACGAGCAGTACTTC. Translating gives CASSRPGLAGAYEQYF. The chain links TRBV11-1 to TRBJ2-7; the match to TRBD2 covers 14 bases. Germline CDR1 reads SGHAT; CDR2 reads FQDESV (reference sequence). This CDR3 comprises 16 residues. V was pared by 5 bases and J by 2 bases, with 5 bases of the junction left unmatched.

This clone was found a few times. The chain recombines TRBV6-6 with TRBJ1-4, with D hard to call. V was pared by 6 bases and J by 7 bases, with 9 bases between. Germline values: CDR1 MNHNY, CDR2 SVGAGI (reference sequence). The CDR3 is made up of 12 amino acids. Written as DNA, the CDR3 is TGTGCCAGCAGCCCCCGTCGTGAAAAACTGTTTTTT. This sequence encodes CASSPRREKLFF.

The chain employs TRBV5-1 and TRBJ2-1; 11 bases fit TRBD2. The J segment lost 7 bases and the V segment lost 4 bases, leaving 7 bases of the junction unmatched. This CDR3 is built from 15 residues. Germline V CDR1 and CDR2: SGHRS, YFSETQ. DNA of the CDR3: TGCGCCAGCAGCATGATAGCGGGAGGGCAAAATGAGCAGTTCTTC. Its protein product is CASSMIAGGQNEQFF. Based on the CDR3 plus reference TRBV5-1 and TRBJ2-1, the full variable domain is KAGVTQTPRYLIKTRGQQVTLSCSPISGHRSVSWYQQTPGQGLQFLFEYFSETQRNKGNFPGRFSGRQFSNSRSEMNVSTLELGDSALYLCASSMIAGGQNEQFFGPGTRLTVL.

The chain recombines TRBV19 with TRBJ2-2; maybe TRBD2 (5 bases). CDR3 length: 15 residues. Germline CDR1 and CDR2: LNHDA and SQIVND (reference sequence). Between the trimmed V and J ends, which lost 3 bases and 3 bases, there was a span of 11 bases. This CDR3 reads CASSIGKTDTGELFF. CDR3 sequence (DNA): TGTGCCAGTAGTATCGGGAAGACGGACACCGGGGAGCTGTTTTTT. The full variable domain, completed using reference TRBV19 and TRBJ2-2, is DGGITQSPKYLFRKEGQNVTLSCEQNLNHDAMYWYRQDPGQGLRLIYYSQIVNDFQKGDIAEGYSVSREKKESFPLTVTSAQKNPTAFYLCASSIGKTDTGELFFGEGSRLTVL.

The CDR3 region is CASSTKDRGLNTEAFF. In nucleotides, the CDR3 is TGTGCCAGCAGTACAAAGGACAGGGGGTTGAACACTGAAGCTTTCTTT. V is TRBV27 and J is TRBJ1-1; 10 bases align to TRBD1. The length of the CDR3 is 16 residues. V lost 5 bases, J lost 0 bases, and 6 bases stayed unmatched. Germline lookup yields CDR1 MNHEY and CDR2 SMNVEV (reference sequence).

The V gene is TRBV5-4, the J gene TRBJ1-1; D unresolved. Per the germline V gene, CDR1 is SGHNT and CDR2 is YYREEE (reference sequence). V shed 4 bases and J shed 1 base, with 17 bases lying between them. This CDR3 contains 16 residues. CDR3 amino acids: CASSPPGGGGNTEAFF. Written as DNA, the CDR3 is TGTGCCAGCAGCCCACCGGGTGGAGGCGGGAACACTGAAGCTTTCTTT.

The genes are TRBV5-4 and TRBJ1-2; 7 bases match TRBD1. The CDR3 length is 13 residues. Germline V gene lookup returns CDR1 SGHNT and CDR2 YYREEE (reference sequence). Germline trimming cut 4 bases from V and 13 bases from J; bases unmatched to any gene: 13. The CDR3 DNA follows: TGTGCCAGCAGCCCCGGACAGGAAAAATCAAGCACCTTC. Its protein product is CASSPGQEKSSTF.

The rearrangement uses TRBV12-5 and TRBJ2-1; a possible D gene is TRBD2 (5 bases). Germline loops: CDR1 LGHNT, CDR2 FRNRAP. The CDR3 has 17 residues. V was pared by 6 bases and J by 3 bases, with 21 bases between. The CDR3 DNA follows: TGTGCTAGTGGGTTCTCTCCCCTAGCAGACCACTACAATGAGCAGTTCTTC. Residues: CASGFSPLADHYNEQFF. The full variable domain, completed using reference TRBV12-5 and TRBJ2-1, is DARVTQTPRHKVTEMGQEVTMRCQPILGHNTVFWYRQTMMQGLELLAYFRNRAPLDDSGMPKDRFSAEMPDATLATLKIQPSEPRDSAVYFCASGFSPLADHYNEQFFGPGTRLTVL.

This sequence joins TRBV6-1 and TRBJ2-7; TRBD1 aligns across 9 bases. V lost 4 bases to trimming and J lost 4 bases; unmatched junction nucleotides: 11. Germline V gene data show CDR1 as MNHNS and CDR2 as SASEGT. CDR3 length: 16 residues. CDR3 residues: CASSGLGTGMEYEQYF. In nucleotides, the CDR3 is TGTGCCAGCAGTGGCCTTGGGACAGGGATGGAGTACGAGCAGTACTTC.

The chain combines TRBV7-3 with TRBJ2-3; 7 bases map to TRBD1. The CDR3 totals 14 residues. Per the germline V gene, CDR1 is SGHTA and CDR2 is FQGTGA. The V segment lost 6 bases and the J segment 1 base; nucleotides outside the gene matches: 4. The CDR3 protein is CASRRGPGTDTQYF. The CDR3 DNA follows: TGTGCCAGCAGGAGGGGGCCTGGCACAGATACGCAGTATTTT.